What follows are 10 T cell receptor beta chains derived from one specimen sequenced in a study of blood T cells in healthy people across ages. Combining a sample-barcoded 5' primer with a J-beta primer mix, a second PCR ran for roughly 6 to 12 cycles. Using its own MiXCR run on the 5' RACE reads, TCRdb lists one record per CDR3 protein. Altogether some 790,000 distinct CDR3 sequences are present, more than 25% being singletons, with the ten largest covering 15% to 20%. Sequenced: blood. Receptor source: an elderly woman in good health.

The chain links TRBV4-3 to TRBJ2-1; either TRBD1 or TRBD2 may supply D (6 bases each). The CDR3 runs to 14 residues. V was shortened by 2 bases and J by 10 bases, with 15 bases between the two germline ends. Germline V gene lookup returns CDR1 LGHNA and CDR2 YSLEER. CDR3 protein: CASSQLGGPYEQFF. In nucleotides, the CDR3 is TGCGCCAGCAGCCAACTAGGGGGGCCCTACGAGCAGTTCTTC.

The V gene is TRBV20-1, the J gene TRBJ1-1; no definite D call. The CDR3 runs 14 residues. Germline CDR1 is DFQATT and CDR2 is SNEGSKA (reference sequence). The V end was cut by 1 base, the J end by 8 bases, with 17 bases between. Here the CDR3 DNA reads TGCAGTGCTAGAGGGCTTCCGTTGACGATAGAAGCTTTCTTT. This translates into CSARGLPLTIEAFF.

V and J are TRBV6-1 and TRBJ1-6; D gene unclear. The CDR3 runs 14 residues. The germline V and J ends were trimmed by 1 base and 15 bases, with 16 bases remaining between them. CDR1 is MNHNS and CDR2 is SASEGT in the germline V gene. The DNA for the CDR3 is TGTGCCAGCAGTGAAGATCGGGTCCCGAGTGGCCTCCACTTT. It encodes CASSEDRVPSGLHF.

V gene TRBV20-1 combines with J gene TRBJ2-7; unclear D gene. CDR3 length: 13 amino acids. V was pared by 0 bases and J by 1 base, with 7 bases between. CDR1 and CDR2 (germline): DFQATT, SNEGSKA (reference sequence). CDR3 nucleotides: TGCAGTGCTAGAGAACCGCCATCCTACGAGCAGTACTTC. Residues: CSAREPPSYEQYF.

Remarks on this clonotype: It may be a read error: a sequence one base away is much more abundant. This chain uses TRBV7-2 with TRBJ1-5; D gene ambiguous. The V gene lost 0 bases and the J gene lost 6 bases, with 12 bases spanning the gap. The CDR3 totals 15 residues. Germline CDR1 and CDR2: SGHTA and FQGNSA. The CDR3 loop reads CASSLAEAAGQPQHF. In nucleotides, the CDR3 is TGTGCCAGCAGCTTAGCGGAGGCGGCGGGTCAGCCCCAGCATTTT.

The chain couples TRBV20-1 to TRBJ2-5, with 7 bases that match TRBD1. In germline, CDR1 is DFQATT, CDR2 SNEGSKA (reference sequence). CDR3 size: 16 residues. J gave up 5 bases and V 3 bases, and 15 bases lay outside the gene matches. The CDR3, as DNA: TGCAGTGCTAGTAGCCATCGGACAGGTCACGAGGAGACCCAGTACTTC. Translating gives CSASSHRTGHEETQYF.

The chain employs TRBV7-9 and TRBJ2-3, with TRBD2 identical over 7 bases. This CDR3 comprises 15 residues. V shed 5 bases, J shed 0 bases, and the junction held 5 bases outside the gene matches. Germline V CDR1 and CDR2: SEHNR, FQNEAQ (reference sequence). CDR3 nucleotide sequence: TGTGCCAGCAGCGTCGGGACTATCAGCACAGATACGCAGTATTTT. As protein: CASSVGTISTDTQYF.

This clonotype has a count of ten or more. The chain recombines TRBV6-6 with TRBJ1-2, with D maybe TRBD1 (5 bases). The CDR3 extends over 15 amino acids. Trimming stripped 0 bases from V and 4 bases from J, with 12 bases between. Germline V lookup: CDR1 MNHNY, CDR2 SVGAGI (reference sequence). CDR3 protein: CASSYSSGHTYGYTF. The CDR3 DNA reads TGTGCCAGCAGTTACTCGTCGGGGCACACCTATGGCTACACCTTC.

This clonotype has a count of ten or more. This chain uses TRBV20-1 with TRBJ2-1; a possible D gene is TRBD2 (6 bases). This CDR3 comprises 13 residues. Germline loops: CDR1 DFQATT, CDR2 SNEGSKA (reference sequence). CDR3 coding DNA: TGCTCCCAAGTCGGGGGCTCCTACAATGAGCAGTTCTTC. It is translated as CSQVGGSYNEQFF.

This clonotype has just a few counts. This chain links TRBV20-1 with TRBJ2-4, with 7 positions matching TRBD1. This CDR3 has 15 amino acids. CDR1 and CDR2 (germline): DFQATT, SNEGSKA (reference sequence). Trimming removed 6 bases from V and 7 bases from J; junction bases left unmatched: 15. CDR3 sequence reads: CSAVRPTGALNIQYF. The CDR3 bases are TGCAGTGCGGTACGTCCAACAGGGGCTTTGAACATTCAGTACTTC.